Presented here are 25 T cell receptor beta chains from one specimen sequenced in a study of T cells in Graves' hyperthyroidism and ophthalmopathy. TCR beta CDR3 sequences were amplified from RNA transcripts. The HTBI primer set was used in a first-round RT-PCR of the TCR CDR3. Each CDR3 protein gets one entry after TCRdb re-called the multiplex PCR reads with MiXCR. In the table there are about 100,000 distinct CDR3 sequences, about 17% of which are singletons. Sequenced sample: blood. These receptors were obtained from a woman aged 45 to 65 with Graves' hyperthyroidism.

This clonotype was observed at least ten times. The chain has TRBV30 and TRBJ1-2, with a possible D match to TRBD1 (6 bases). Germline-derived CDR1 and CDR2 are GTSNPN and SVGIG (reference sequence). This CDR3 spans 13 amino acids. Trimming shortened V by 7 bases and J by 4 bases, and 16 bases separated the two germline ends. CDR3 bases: TGTGCCTCCGTGGCCGGGGGGCTCTATGGCTACACCTTC. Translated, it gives CASVAGGLYGYTF.

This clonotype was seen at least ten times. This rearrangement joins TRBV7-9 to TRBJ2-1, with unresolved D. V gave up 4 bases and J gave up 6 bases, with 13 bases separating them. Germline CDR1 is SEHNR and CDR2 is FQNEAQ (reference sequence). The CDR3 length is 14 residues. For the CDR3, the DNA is TGTGCCAGCAGCTCCCTTGTAGGCGGCAATGAGCAGTTCTTC. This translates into CASSSLVGGNEQFF.

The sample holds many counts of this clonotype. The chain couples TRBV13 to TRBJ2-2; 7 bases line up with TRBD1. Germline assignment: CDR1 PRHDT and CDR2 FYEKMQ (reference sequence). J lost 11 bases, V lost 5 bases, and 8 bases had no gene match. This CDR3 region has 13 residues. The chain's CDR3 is CASSDRTGNELFF. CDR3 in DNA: TGTGCCAGCAGCGATCGGACAGGCAATGAGCTGTTTTTT.

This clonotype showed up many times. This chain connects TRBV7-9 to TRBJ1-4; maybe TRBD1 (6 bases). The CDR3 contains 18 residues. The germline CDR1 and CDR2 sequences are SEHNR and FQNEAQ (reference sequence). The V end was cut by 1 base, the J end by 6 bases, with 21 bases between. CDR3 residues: CASSLVWTASNRDEKLFF. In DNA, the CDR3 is TGTGCCAGCAGCTTAGTATGGACAGCATCAAATCGGGATGAAAAACTGTTTTTT.

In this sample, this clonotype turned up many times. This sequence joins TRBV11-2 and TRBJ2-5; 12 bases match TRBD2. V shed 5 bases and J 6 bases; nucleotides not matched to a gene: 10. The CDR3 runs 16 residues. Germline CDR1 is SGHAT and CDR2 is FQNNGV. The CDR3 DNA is TGTGCCAGCAGCCTCTCGACTAGCGGGAGTGAGCAGACCCAGTACTTC. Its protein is CASSLSTSGSEQTQYF.

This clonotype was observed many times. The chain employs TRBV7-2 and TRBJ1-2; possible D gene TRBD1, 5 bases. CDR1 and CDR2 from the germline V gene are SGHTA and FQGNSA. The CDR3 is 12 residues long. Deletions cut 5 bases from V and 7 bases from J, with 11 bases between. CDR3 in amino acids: CASSPRQGGYTF. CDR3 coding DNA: TGTGCCAGCAGCCCGAGGCAGGGTGGCTACACCTTC.

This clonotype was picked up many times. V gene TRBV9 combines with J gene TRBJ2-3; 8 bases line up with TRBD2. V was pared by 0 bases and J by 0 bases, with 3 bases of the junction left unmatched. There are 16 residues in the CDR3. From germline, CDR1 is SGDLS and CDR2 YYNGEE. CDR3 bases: TGTGCCAGCAGCGTAGATGTAGCGGGAAGCACAGATACGCAGTATTTT. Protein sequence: CASSVDVAGSTDTQYF.

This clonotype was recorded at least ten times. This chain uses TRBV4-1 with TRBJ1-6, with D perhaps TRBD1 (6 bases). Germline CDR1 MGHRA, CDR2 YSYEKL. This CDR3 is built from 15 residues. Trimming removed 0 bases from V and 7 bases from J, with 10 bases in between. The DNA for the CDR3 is TGCGCCAGCAGCCAAGACCGGCAGGGGAATTCACCCCTCCACTTT. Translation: CASSQDRQGNSPLHF.

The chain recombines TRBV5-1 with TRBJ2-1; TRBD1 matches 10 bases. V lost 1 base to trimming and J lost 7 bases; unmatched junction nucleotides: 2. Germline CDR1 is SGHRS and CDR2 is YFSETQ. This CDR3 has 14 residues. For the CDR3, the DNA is TGCGCCAGCAGCTTGCGGGGACAGGGGAATGAGCAGTTCTTC. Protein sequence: CASSLRGQGNEQFF. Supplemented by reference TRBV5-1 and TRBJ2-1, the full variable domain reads KAGVTQTPRYLIKTRGQQVTLSCSPISGHRSVSWYQQTPGQGLQFLFEYFSETQRNKGNFPGRFSGRQFSNSRSEMNVSTLELGDSALYLCASSLRGQGNEQFFGPGTRLTVL.

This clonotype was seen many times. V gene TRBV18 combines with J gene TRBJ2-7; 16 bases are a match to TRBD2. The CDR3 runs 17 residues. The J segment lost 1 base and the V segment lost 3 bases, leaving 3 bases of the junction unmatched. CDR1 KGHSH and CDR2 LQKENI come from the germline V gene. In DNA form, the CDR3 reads TGTGCCAGCTCACCGGGACTAGCGGGAGGGGTATCCTACGAGCAGTACGTC. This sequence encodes CASSPGLAGGVSYEQYV.

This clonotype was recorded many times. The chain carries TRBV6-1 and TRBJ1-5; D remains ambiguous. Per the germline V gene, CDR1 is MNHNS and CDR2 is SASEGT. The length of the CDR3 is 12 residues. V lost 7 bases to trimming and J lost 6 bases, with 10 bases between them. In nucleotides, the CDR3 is TGTGCCAGCACCCCCTCAGGTCAGCCCCAGCATTTT. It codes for CASTPSGQPQHF.

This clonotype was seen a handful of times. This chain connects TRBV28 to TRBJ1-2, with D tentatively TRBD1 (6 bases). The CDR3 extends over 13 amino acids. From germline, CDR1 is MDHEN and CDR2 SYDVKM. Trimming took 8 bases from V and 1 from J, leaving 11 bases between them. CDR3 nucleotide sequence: TGTGCCAGCCAACAGGGTCGTAACTATGGCTACACCTTC. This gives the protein CASQQGRNYGYTF.

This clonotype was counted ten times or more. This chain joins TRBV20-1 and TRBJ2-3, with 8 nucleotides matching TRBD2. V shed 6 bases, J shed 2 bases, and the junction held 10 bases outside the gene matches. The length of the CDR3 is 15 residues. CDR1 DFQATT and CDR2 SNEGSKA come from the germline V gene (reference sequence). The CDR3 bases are TGCAGTGCCCATCCCGGAGCGGGGGTCACAGATACGCAGTATTTT. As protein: CSAHPGAGVTDTQYF.

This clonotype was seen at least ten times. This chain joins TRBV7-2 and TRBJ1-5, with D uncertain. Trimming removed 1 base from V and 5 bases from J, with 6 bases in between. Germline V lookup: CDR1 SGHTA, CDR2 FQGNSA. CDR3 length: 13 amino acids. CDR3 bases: TGTGCCAGCAGCTTAGAAGGATATCAGCCCCAGCATTTT. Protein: CASSLEGYQPQHF. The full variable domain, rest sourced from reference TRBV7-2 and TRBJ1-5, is GAGVSQSPSNKVTEKGKDVELRCDPISGHTALYWYRQSLGQGLEFLIYFQGNSAPDKSGLPSDRFSAERTGGSVSTLTIQRTQQEDSAVYLCASSLEGYQPQHFGDGTRLSIL.

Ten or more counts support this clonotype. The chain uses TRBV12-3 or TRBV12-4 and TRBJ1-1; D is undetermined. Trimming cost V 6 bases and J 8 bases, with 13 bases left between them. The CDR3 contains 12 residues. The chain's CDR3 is CASRRTWTEAFF. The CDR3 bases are TGTGCCAGCAGACGAACATGGACCGAAGCTTTCTTT.

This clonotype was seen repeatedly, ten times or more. This chain's CDR3 is CATSDHRGQGNTIYF. CDR3 nucleotides: TGTGCCACCAGTGACCACCGCGGGCAGGGAAACACCATATATTTT. The V call is TRBV24-1, the J call TRBJ1-3; the D is unclear. This CDR3 region has 15 residues. Germline CDR1 reads KGHDR; CDR2 reads SFDVKD. The germline V and J ends were trimmed by 4 bases and 4 bases, with 13 bases remaining between them.

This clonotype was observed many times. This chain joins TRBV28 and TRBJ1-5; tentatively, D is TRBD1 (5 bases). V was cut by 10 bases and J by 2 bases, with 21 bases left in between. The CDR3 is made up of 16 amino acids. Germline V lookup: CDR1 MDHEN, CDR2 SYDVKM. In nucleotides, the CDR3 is TGTGCCACACGGGACGAGTTTGGGAGGGGCAATCAGCCCCAGCATTTT. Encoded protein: CATRDEFGRGNQPQHF.

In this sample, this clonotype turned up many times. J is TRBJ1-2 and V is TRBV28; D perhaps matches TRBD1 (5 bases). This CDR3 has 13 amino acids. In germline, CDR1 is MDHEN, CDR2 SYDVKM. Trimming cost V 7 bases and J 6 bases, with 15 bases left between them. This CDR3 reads CASTLGGSDGYTF. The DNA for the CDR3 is TGTGCCAGCACCCTTGGGGGGTCGGATGGCTACACCTTC.

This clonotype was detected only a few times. The CDR3 DNA follows: TGCAGCGCTACTCCGGGACTAGCGGGAGTGATACCCAGGCCCCATGAGCAGTTCTTC. Translation: CSATPGLAGVIPRPHEQFF. The chain joins TRBV29-1 to TRBJ2-1; TRBD2 agrees at 14 bases. From germline, CDR1 is SQVTM and CDR2 ANQGSEA. The CDR3 extends over 19 amino acids. V was pared by 7 bases and J by 8 bases, with 22 bases of the junction left unmatched.

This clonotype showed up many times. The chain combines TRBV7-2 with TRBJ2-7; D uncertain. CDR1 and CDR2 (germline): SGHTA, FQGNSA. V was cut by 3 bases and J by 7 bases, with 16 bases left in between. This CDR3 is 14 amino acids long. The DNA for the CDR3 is TGTGCCAGCAGCTTGGACCGGGCAGGCCTAGAGCAGTACTTC. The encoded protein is CASSLDRAGLEQYF.

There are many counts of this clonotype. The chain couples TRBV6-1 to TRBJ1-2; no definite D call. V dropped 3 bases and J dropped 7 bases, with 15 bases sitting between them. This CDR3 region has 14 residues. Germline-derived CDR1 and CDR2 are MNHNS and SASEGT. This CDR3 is CASSEIGQFGGYTF. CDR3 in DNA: TGTGCCAGCAGTGAGATTGGGCAGTTCGGTGGCTACACCTTC.

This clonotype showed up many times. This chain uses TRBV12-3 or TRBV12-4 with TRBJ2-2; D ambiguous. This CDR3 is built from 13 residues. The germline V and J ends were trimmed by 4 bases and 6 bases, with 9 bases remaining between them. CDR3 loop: CASSYLMAGELFF. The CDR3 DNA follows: TGTGCCAGCAGTTACCTTATGGCCGGGGAGCTGTTTTTT.

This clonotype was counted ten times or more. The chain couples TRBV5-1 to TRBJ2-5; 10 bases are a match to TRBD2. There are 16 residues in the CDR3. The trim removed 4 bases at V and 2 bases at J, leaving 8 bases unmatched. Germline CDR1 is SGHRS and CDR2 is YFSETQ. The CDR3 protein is CASSTGLAARQETQYF. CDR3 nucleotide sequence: TGCGCCAGCAGCACCGGACTAGCGGCAAGACAAGAGACCCAGTACTTC.

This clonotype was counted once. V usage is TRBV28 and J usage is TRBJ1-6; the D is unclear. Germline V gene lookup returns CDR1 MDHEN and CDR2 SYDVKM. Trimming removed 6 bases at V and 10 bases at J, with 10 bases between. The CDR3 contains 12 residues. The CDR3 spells CASRTTRSPLHF. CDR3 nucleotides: TGTGCCAGCAGAACCACCAGATCACCCCTCCACTTT.

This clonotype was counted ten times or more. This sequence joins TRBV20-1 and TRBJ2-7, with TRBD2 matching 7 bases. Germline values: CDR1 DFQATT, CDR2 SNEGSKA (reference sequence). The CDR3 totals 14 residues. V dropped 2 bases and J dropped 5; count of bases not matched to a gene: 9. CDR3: CSARRPAGVDEQYF. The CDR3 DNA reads TGCAGTGCTAGACGACCCGCGGGAGTTGACGAGCAGTACTTC.